The entry below gives a single T cell receptor (beta chain) sequence along with its context. Its binding antigen is unknown. Base quality data are lacking; no much larger clone is found one base away. Collaborating institutions collected whole blood in K2EDTA tubes following their own protocols. For TCRbeta analysis, collaborator samples were shipped as frozen whole blood, as isolated PBMCs, or as DNA extracted from either sample type. The data are from a study of blood T cell repertoires in COVID-19 (dated by TCRdb to about 2020). Describing the broader study: Collaborator samples came from the United States, Italy and Spain and covered acute and convalescent phases of COVID-19. A de-identified subject ID, COVID-19 status, age in years and sex were almost always included in the sample metadata. The prospective study material was composed of cDNA or gDNA derived from T cells, B-cell-depleted T cells, or PBMCs. Where available, HLA class I and class II types were obtained from metadata supplied by the sample provider rather than from assay-based typing. Samples came from the ongoing ImmuneRACE study (first 160 participants) plus 1,254 subjects from 6 global collaborators. The repertoires were made available in a free public database intended to serve as a resource for research on the immune response to SARS-CoV-2. Subjects who had been exposed to COVID-19, were actively infected with it, or had recovered from it provided the deeply sampled blood TCRbeta repertoires that made up the dataset.

For this chain, trimming is 2 bases at the V end and 9 bases at the J end, and the number of junction bases without a gene match is 9. CDR1 SEHNR and CDR2 FQNEAQ were looked up in the germline V gene (reference sequence). The CDR3 sequence holds 15 residues, the cysteine and phenylalanine included. Only the CDR3 region is kept as DNA, spanning 45 bases read in frame from base 1. On the study overall, not on this receptor specifically: How much clinical and demographic metadata was included differed by source and by participant, and the metadata was provided uncurated.

TCRbeta CDR3 regions were amplified from genomic DNA using the immunoSEQ Assay, a bias-controlled multiplex PCR. As for the authors' bioinformatics: Nucleated cell counts per sample were estimated from amplification of reference gene primers within the assay. To quantify the absolute abundance of each unique TCRbeta CDR3 rearrangement, sequence reads were collapsed and filtered. For each sample, productive Simpson clonality was calculated as the square root of Simpson's diversity index over productive rearrangements. As stored in TCRdb, this immuneACCESS dataset retains in-frame rearrangements with V and J assigned. A fraction of the clones does not appear; measured against another copy, unresolved V genes explain less than half of the discrepancy, and the remainder lacks a known reason. V and J calls plus clone size are reproduced from that table; the DNA served to infer D and trimming. The sample includes about 330,000 clones, with 80% to 90% observed a single time. The ten largest clones capture 1% to 1.5% of the sample.

Sequenced: peripheral blood. The chain joins TRBV7-9 to TRBJ1-2, with 10 junctional bases fitting TRBD1. The TCR comes from a woman in her fifties or sixties with acute or convalescent COVID-19. This receptor carries the CDR3 CASSLSGGQGKSYTF. In nucleotides, the sequence is TGTGCCAGCAGCTTAAGCGGGGGACAGGGGAAGAGCTACACCTTC.